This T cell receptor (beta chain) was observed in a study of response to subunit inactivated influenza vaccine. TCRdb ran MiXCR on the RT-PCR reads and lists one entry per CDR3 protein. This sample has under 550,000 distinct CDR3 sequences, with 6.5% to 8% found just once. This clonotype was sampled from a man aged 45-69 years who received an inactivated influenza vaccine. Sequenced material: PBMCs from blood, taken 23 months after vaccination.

CDR3 coding DNA: TGCGCCAGCAGCCCCGACCCGAGAGGGGGGGAGACCCAGTACTTC. This encodes CASSPDPRGGETQYF. The chain combines TRBV5-1 with TRBJ2-5; tentatively, D is TRBD1 or TRBD2 (6 bases each). The CDR3 runs 15 residues. Germline CDR1 and CDR2: SGHRS and YFSETQ. V was cut by 4 bases and J by 5 bases, with 18 bases left in between. The full variable domain, completed using reference TRBV5-1 and TRBJ2-5, is KAGVTQTPRYLIKTRGQQVTLSCSPISGHRSVSWYQQTPGQGLQFLFEYFSETQRNKGNFPGRFSGRQFSNSRSEMNVSTLELGDSALYLCASSPDPRGGETQYFGPGTRLLVL.